A single sample is the source of the 17 T cell receptor beta chains below, sequenced in a study of cytomegalovirus exposure and HLA in healthy donors. 13 Jbeta primers and 60 Vbeta primers were used for the PCR. Data came from immunoSEQ multiplex PCR; TCRdb stores just in-frame clones and leaves some out. The table lists about 98,000 clones, around four fifths of them singletons. The sample comprised PBMCs. The receptors shown here come from a female donor in good health and CMV-seropositive.

The chain is built from TRBV19 and TRBJ2-2, with a weak D call TRBD1 (5 bases). The CDR3 has 15 amino acids. From germline, CDR1 is LNHDA and CDR2 SQIVND (reference sequence). The ends were cut back, 6 bases at V and 0 bases at J, with 11 bases in the middle. The CDR3 reads CASSPGWANTGELFF. CDR3 DNA sequence: TGTGCCAGTAGCCCAGGGTGGGCGAACACCGGGGAGCTGTTTTTT.

The chain has TRBV11-2 and TRBJ2-1, with D unclear. The germline V gene encodes CDR1 SGHAT and CDR2 FQNNGV. Trimming took 0 bases from V and 3 from J, leaving 9 bases between them. The CDR3 is 15 amino acids. In DNA form, the CDR3 reads TGTGCCAGCAGCTTAGACGCAGGTGGCTACAATGAGCAGTTCTTC. Encoded protein: CASSLDAGGYNEQFF.

V and J are TRBV19 and TRBJ1-5; 7 nucleotides agree with TRBD1. CDR3 length equals 16 residues. Looked up from germline, CDR1 is LNHDA and CDR2 is SQIVND (reference sequence). J lost 1 base, V lost 3 bases, and 6 bases had no gene match. The CDR3 nucleotides are TGTGCCAGTAGTATGGAGACAGGGATGAGCAATCAGCCCCAGCATTTT. This codes for CASSMETGMSNQPQHF.

The rearrangement links TRBV2 to TRBJ2-3; D unclear. The CDR3 runs 11 residues. With 3 bases removed from V and 10 bases from J, the gap between germline ends came to 8 bases. The V gene's germline CDR1 is SNHLY and CDR2 FYNNEI. CDR3 sequence reads: CASSESFPQYF. In nucleotides, the CDR3 is TGTGCCAGCAGTGAGAGTTTTCCGCAGTATTTT.

The table lists this clone with a count of one. The gene calls are TRBV27 and TRBJ2-1; 7 bases map to TRBD2. CDR3 size: 14 residues. The junction had 5 bases not matched to a gene; V was cut back by 7 bases and J by 2 bases. The germline gives CDR1 MNHEY, CDR2 SMNVEV (reference sequence). The CDR3 sequence: CASMAGDPYNEQFF. The CDR3 DNA is TGTGCCAGCATGGCGGGGGACCCCTACAATGAGCAGTTCTTC.

CDR3 coding DNA: TGTGCCAGCAGCTTTTCAGGGGACACTGAAGCTTTCTTT. Protein: CASSFSGDTEAFF. This chain joins TRBV7-9 and TRBJ1-1; TRBD1 might be the D (6 bases). CDR3 length: 13 amino acids. Per germline, CDR1 SEHNR and CDR2 FQNEAQ (reference sequence). The V gene lost 3 bases and the J gene lost 3 bases, with 8 bases spanning the gap.

The V and J genes are TRBV9 and TRBJ2-7; 9 bases agree with TRBD2. In germline, CDR1 is SGDLS, CDR2 YYNGEE. V lost 0 bases and J lost 2; bases outside the gene matches: 6. The CDR3 totals 16 residues. The CDR3 reads CASSVDGGREAYEQYF. The CDR3 DNA reads as TGTGCCAGCAGCGTAGATGGCGGGAGGGAGGCCTACGAGCAGTACTTC.

The chain recombines TRBV2 with TRBJ2-7, with 9 bases that match TRBD1. CDR1 is SNHLY and CDR2 is FYNNEI in the germline V gene. The CDR3 has 14 residues. V lost 6 bases and J lost 3; bases outside the gene matches: 6. The DNA for the CDR3 is TGTGCCAGCAGCGATCTGGGACAGGGCTACGAGCAGTACTTC. Amino acid sequence: CASSDLGQGYEQYF.

This chain uses TRBV6-1 with TRBJ2-7; D is perhaps TRBD2 (5 bases). This CDR3 is 12 amino acids long. Germline loops: CDR1 MNHNS, CDR2 SASEGT. V lost 3 bases and J lost 5, with 8 bases in between. The CDR3 region has the DNA TGTGCCAGCAGTGATCGGGGTAACGAGCAGTACTTC. Amino acids: CASSDRGNEQYF.

The chain couples TRBV2 to TRBJ1-2; D not resolved. V was cut by 6 bases and J by 4 bases, with 18 bases left in between. Germline-derived CDR1 and CDR2 are SNHLY and FYNNEI. This CDR3 has 15 amino acids. As DNA, the CDR3 is TGTGCCAGCAGCGTTACAGAAACCCCCATCTATGGCTACACCTTC. Its translation is CASSVTETPIYGYTF.

The J gene is TRBJ1-5, the V gene TRBV7-9, with no clear D. Germline CDR1 is SEHNR and CDR2 is FQNEAQ (reference sequence). The CDR3 contains 13 residues. V lost 5 bases and J lost 3, with 8 bases in between. Here the CDR3 DNA reads TGTGCCAGCAGCCGCGGGCCCAATCAGCCCCAGCATTTT. Protein product: CASSRGPNQPQHF.

The V and J genes are TRBV7-9 and TRBJ1-1; no clear D gene. This CDR3 spans 16 amino acids. Trimming took 5 bases from V and 4 from J, leaving 20 bases between them. The germline V gene has CDR1 SEHNR and CDR2 FQNEAQ (reference sequence). The CDR3 sequence: CASSPGRERVGTEAFF. CDR3 DNA: TGTGCCAGCAGCCCTGGTCGGGAACGGGTTGGCACTGAAGCTTTCTTT.

The rearrangement links TRBV2 to TRBJ2-7; 13 nucleotides match TRBD2. The germline gives CDR1 SNHLY, CDR2 FYNNEI. Trimming took 4 bases from V and 0 from J; bases not matched to a gene: 9. CDR3 length: 18 amino acids. The CDR3 nucleotides are TGTGCCAGCAGTGCATCAGGACTAGCGGGGGCCAGCTCCTACGAGCAGTACTTC. This encodes CASSASGLAGASSYEQYF.

V and J are TRBV14 and TRBJ1-5; D is possibly TRBD1 (6 bases). Germline V lookup: CDR1 SGHDN, CDR2 FVKESK. V dropped 1 base and J dropped 0 bases, with 13 bases sitting between them. The CDR3 is 17 residues long. CDR3 nucleotide sequence: TGTGCCAGCAGCCAAGGGCAGGGGACGCGTAGCAATCAGCCCCAGCATTTT. The encoded protein is CASSQGQGTRSNQPQHF.

This chain joins TRBV2 and TRBJ2-7; tentative D call: TRBD1 (6 bases). Germline V gene sequence: CDR1 SNHLY, CDR2 FYNNEI. The CDR3 loop spans 12 amino acids. Trimming took off 3 bases at V and 7 bases at J, with 10 bases between the two ends. CDR3 bases: TGTGCCAGCAGTGAGGGGGCGCGTGAGCAGTACTTC. It encodes CASSEGAREQYF.

This chain connects TRBV30 to TRBJ1-4; D remains ambiguous. Germline loops: CDR1 GTSNPN, CDR2 SVGIG (reference sequence). The CDR3 covers 15 residues. V lost 5 bases and J 0 bases, leaving 13 bases between the germline ends. The CDR3 reads CAWAHFPTTNEKLFF. DNA of the CDR3: TGTGCCTGGGCGCATTTCCCCACAACTAATGAAAAACTGTTTTTT.

V gene TRBV5-4 combines with J gene TRBJ1-5; no reliable D call. Trimming removed 0 bases from V and 3 bases from J, with 7 bases in between. This CDR3 is built from 14 residues. Per the germline V gene, CDR1 is SGHNT and CDR2 is YYREEE (reference sequence). In DNA, the CDR3 is TGTGCCAGCAGCTTGGACGGTAACAATCAGCCCCAGCATTTT. Amino acids: CASSLDGNNQPQHF. Supplemented by reference TRBV5-4 and TRBJ1-5, the full variable domain reads ETGVTQSPTHLIKTRGQQVTLRCSSQSGHNTVSWYQQALGQGPQFIFQYYREEENGRGNFPPRFSGLQFPNYSSELNVNALELDDSALYLCASSLDGNNQPQHFGDGTRLSIL.